The rows below give T cell receptor beta chains drawn from one sample of a study of regulatory T cells in long-lasting Graves disease. Using its own MiXCR run on the multiplex PCR reads, TCRdb lists one record per CDR3 protein. This sample has a few hundred thousand distinct CDR3 sequences, with 23% found just once. The source was peripheral blood mononuclear cells (PBMCs), collected when the disease was refractory, from a patient treated with antithyroid drugs. All receptors come from a female donor with Graves disease. Each CDR3 is given with its conserved first and last residue. A D gene is named only where the DNA matches it firmly. Some rows have no size entry. The others give once, few or many, or a class for an expanded clone.

>NA|TRBJ2-3|few|TRBV29-1
TGCAGCGTTGCGGATCTTGGCACAGATACGCAGTATTTT
CSVADLGTDTQYF
>NA|TRBJ1-6|NA|TRBV6-5
TGTGCCAGCAGTTACCGGTTTAATTCACCCCTCCACTTT
CASSYRFNSPLHF
>TRBD2|TRBJ2-7|NA|TRBV19
TGTGCCGGTAGAGCCTTAGCGGGAGCCTCCTACGAGCAGTACTTC
CAGRALAGASYEQYF
>NA|TRBJ1-1|NA|TRBV7-9
TGTGCCAGCAGCTTATTGGGGCACTTGAACACTGAAGCTTTCTTT
CASSLLGHLNTEAFF
>NA|TRBJ2-7|NA|TRBV4-3
TGCGCCAGCAGCCAAGGAGGGAATCCCTACGAGCAGTACTTC
CASSQGGNPYEQYF
>NA|TRBJ2-7|NA|TRBV29-1
TGCAGCGTAAAGACTCCAACCTACGAGCAGTACTTC
CSVKTPTYEQYF
>TRBD1|TRBJ2-4|NA|TRBV6-9
TGTGCCAGCAGTTACGGACCGGGACAGGGAAACATTCAGTACTTC
CASSYGPGQGNIQYF
>NA|TRBJ1-5|few|TRBV27
TGTGCCAGCAGCTGGGGGGCGAATCAGCCCCAGCATTTT
CASSWGANQPQHF
>TRBD2|TRBJ2-7|NA|TRBV5-1
TGCGCCAGCAGCTTGGGGGCGACCGGGACTATACGTTCCGAGCAGTACTTC
CASSLGATGTIRSEQYF
>NA|TRBJ2-7|many|TRBV6-5
TGTGCCAGCAGTTACGACAGGACTTCCTACGAGCAGTACTTC
CASSYDRTSYEQYF
>NA|TRBJ1-2|NA|TRBV4-1
TGCGCCAGCAGCCAAATCTCTCTTGAGATTAGGACCTTC
CASSQISLEIRTF
>TRBD1|TRBJ1-2|few|TRBV28
TGTGCCAGCAGTTTCCACAGGGGGGATAACTATGGCTACACCTTC
CASSFHRGDNYGYTF
>NA|TRBJ1-5|few|TRBV19
TGTGCCAGTAGTATGGTGTTGAGGCGTCATCAGCCCCAGCATTTT
CASSMVLRRHQPQHF
>NA|TRBJ2-4|NA|TRBV15
TGTGCCACCAGCAGTCTTAGGGTGGTAGGAGGCAAAAACATTCAGTACTTC
CATSSLRVVGGKNIQYF
>TRBD2|TRBJ2-5|few|TRBV29-1
TGCAGCGTTGTGGTCGCGGGAGGGGAGACCCAGTACTTC
CSVVVAGGETQYF
>NA|TRBJ1-1|NA|TRBV7-9
TGTGCCAGCAGCCGGGGCCAAATCGAGGACAATGAAGCTTTCTTT
CASSRGQIEDNEAFF
>NA|TRBJ2-7|NA|TRBV27
TGTGCCAGCAGTTTACTCAGGGGTTCGAGCGAGCAGTACTTC
CASSLLRGSSEQYF
>TRBD1|TRBJ2-7|few|TRBV24-1
TGTGCCACCAGTGATGGGGACAGCGAGTCTACCTACGAGCAGTACTTC
CATSDGDSESTYEQYF
>TRBD1|TRBJ2-7|many|TRBV27
TGTGCCAGCAGAACCGGGACAGGGCACTACGAGCAGTACTTC
CASRTGTGHYEQYF
>NA|TRBJ2-1|NA|TRBV20-1
TGCAGTGCTAACCCCGACGGGGTTAGAGCGGGCAATGAGCAGTTCTTC
CSANPDGVRAGNEQFF
>NA|TRBJ1-1|NA|TRBV5-5
TGTGCCAGCAGCTTGGATCTGGGCTACATGAACACTGAAGCTTTCTTT
CASSLDLGYMNTEAFF
>TRBD1|TRBJ2-7|NA|TRBV7-2
TGTGCCAGCACCGAGGGACAGGCGATCTCCTACGAGCAGTACTTC
CASTEGQAISYEQYF
>NA|TRBJ2-5|NA|TRBV6-1
TGTGCCAGCCTAATAGGGGGGAGGGCCCAAGAGACCCAGTACTTC
CASLIGGRAQETQYF
>NA|TRBJ2-6|few|TRBV3-1
TGTGCCATAAACCCGTTGTCCTCTGGGGCCAACGTCCTGACTTTC
CAINPLSSGANVLTF
>TRBD2|TRBJ2-5|many|TRBV27
TGTGCCAGCAGTTTACTGGGAGGGAGAACGCAAGAGACCCAGTACTTC
CASSLLGGRTQETQYF
>NA|TRBJ1-6|NA|TRBV6-5
TGTGCCAGCAGTTACGACCGCAGGAATTCACCCCTCCACTTT
CASSYDRRNSPLHF
>NA|TRBJ1-1|few|TRBV5-1
TGCGCCAGCAGCTTCGACAGGGAAGCTTTCTTT
CASSFDREAFF
>TRBD2|TRBJ2-1|few|TRBV5-1
TGCGCCAGCAGCTTCCCCGGGACTAGCGGGAGCAATGAGCAGTTCTTC
CASSFPGTSGSNEQFF